A selection of T cell receptor beta chains follows, all from one sample in a study of OX40 agonist ivuxolimab in advanced cancers. Using immunoSEQ multiplex PCR, the repertoire was profiled, and TCRdb retains in-frame clones only, with some absent. Seen here are 45,000 to 60,000 clones, under 85% observed once, and the top ten hold approximately 3.3%. The sequences come from CD4+ or CD8+ T cells sorted from blood, collected in a trial of the OX40 agonist ivuxolimab. The receptors were sampled from an adult with an advanced solid tumor such as melanoma, head and neck, liver or kidney cancer. CDR3s include the opening cysteine and the closing phenylalanine or tryptophan. Fields, in order: D gene, CDR3 length, V gene, clone size, J gene, CDR3 protein, CDR3 DNA. A D gene is named only where the DNA matches it firmly. Not all rows give a size; the values are once, few, many and, for expanded clones, a class.

D gene: NA; CDR3 length: 14; V gene: TRBV6-6; clone size: NA; J gene: TRBJ2-6; CDR3 protein: CAAGQISGANVLTF; CDR3 DNA: TGTGCCGCGGGACAGATCTCTGGGGCCAACGTCCTGACTTTC
D gene: TRBD1; CDR3 length: 14; V gene: TRBV10-2; clone size: NA; J gene: TRBJ2-7; CDR3 protein: CASYPGTAVYEQYF; CDR3 DNA: TGCGCCAGTTACCCCGGGACAGCGGTATACGAGCAGTACTTC
D gene: TRBD1; CDR3 length: 13; V gene: TRBV6-1; clone size: NA; J gene: TRBJ1-1; CDR3 protein: CASTATGGTEAFF; CDR3 DNA: TGTGCCAGCACCGCGACAGGGGGCACTGAAGCTTTCTTT
D gene: NA; CDR3 length: 14; V gene: TRBV7-2; clone size: NA; J gene: TRBJ2-5; CDR3 protein: CASSLDYRQETQYF; CDR3 DNA: TGTGCCAGCAGCTTAGACTACAGACAAGAGACCCAGTACTTC
D gene: NA; CDR3 length: 13; V gene: TRBV7-9; clone size: NA; J gene: TRBJ2-7; CDR3 protein: CASSGDYGSEQYF; CDR3 DNA: TGTGCCAGCAGCGGAGATTATGGGTCCGAGCAGTACTTC
D gene: NA; CDR3 length: 16; V gene: TRBV25-1; clone size: NA; J gene: TRBJ1-1; CDR3 protein: CASSEQGVNSYHEAFF; CDR3 DNA: TGTGCCAGCAGTGAACAAGGGGTTAACAGCTACCATGAAGCTTTCTTT
D gene: NA; CDR3 length: 15; V gene: TRBV4-2; clone size: NA; J gene: TRBJ2-1; CDR3 protein: CASSQDRARRGEQFF; CDR3 DNA: TGTGCCAGCAGCCAAGATAGGGCCCGGCGAGGTGAGCAGTTCTTC
D gene: NA; CDR3 length: 13; V gene: TRBV7-8; clone size: NA; J gene: TRBJ2-6; CDR3 protein: CASSISGANVLTF; CDR3 DNA: TGTGCCAGCAGCATCTCGGGGGCCAACGTCCTGACTTTC
D gene: NA; CDR3 length: 12; V gene: TRBV5-1; clone size: NA; J gene: TRBJ2-1; CDR3 protein: CASTRGAGEQFF; CDR3 DNA: TGCGCCAGCACCAGGGGAGCGGGTGAGCAGTTCTTC
D gene: TRBD2; CDR3 length: 16; V gene: TRBV2; clone size: NA; J gene: TRBJ2-3; CDR3 protein: CASGRLAGPSTDTQYF; CDR3 DNA: TGTGCCAGCGGGAGACTAGCGGGCCCGAGCACAGATACGCAGTATTTT
D gene: TRBD2; CDR3 length: 16; V gene: TRBV5-1; clone size: NA; J gene: TRBJ2-7; CDR3 protein: CASSLAGLAEPYEQYF; CDR3 DNA: TGCGCCAGCAGCCTAGCGGGACTAGCGGAACCCTACGAGCAGTACTTC
D gene: TRBD2; CDR3 length: 16; V gene: TRBV9; clone size: few; J gene: TRBJ2-6; CDR3 protein: CASSALAGSGANVLTF; CDR3 DNA: TGTGCCAGCAGCGCCCTAGCGGGCTCTGGGGCCAACGTCCTGACTTTC
D gene: NA; CDR3 length: 14; V gene: TRBV6-1; clone size: NA; J gene: TRBJ1-1; CDR3 protein: CASSEALGDTEAFF; CDR3 DNA: TGTGCCAGCAGTGAAGCGCTGGGGGACACTGAAGCTTTCTTT
D gene: NA; CDR3 length: 14; V gene: TRBV5-1; clone size: NA; J gene: TRBJ1-1; CDR3 protein: CASSWGLMNTEAFF; CDR3 DNA: TGCGCCAGCAGCTGGGGCCTGATGAACACTGAAGCTTTCTTT
D gene: NA; CDR3 length: 15; V gene: TRBV4-1; clone size: NA; J gene: TRBJ2-7; CDR3 protein: CASSQDLSGIEGQYF; CDR3 DNA: TGCGCCAGCAGCCAAGATTTGTCAGGGATCGAGGGGCAGTACTTC
D gene: NA; CDR3 length: 12; V gene: TRBV11-2; clone size: once; J gene: TRBJ1-2; CDR3 protein: CASSQTDYGYTF; CDR3 DNA: TGTGCCAGCAGCCAAACGGACTATGGCTACACCTTC
D gene: NA; CDR3 length: 17; V gene: TRBV2; clone size: few; J gene: TRBJ2-5; CDR3 protein: CASTFTTSGTPHRTQYF; CDR3 DNA: TGTGCCAGCACCTTTACGACGTCCGGGACTCCCCATCGCACCCAGTACTTC
D gene: TRBD1; CDR3 length: 15; V gene: TRBV19; clone size: NA; J gene: TRBJ1-5; CDR3 protein: CASSILDRVNQPQHF; CDR3 DNA: TGTGCCAGTAGTATTCTCGACAGGGTCAATCAGCCCCAGCATTTT
D gene: TRBD2; CDR3 length: 17; V gene: TRBV29-1; clone size: NA; J gene: TRBJ2-1; CDR3 protein: CSVEDGTSRVSYNEQFF; CDR3 DNA: TGCAGCGTTGAAGACGGGACTAGCCGAGTCTCCTACAATGAGCAGTTCTTC
D gene: NA; CDR3 length: 16; V gene: TRBV5-1; clone size: NA; J gene: TRBJ2-1; CDR3 protein: CASRPDGGLTYNEQFF; CDR3 DNA: TGCGCCAGCAGGCCTGACGGGGGTTTAACCTACAATGAGCAGTTCTTC
D gene: NA; CDR3 length: 16; V gene: TRBV27; clone size: NA; J gene: TRBJ2-2; CDR3 protein: CASSLYPVGRTGELFF; CDR3 DNA: TGTGCCAGCAGTTTATACCCCGTTGGGAGAACCGGGGAGCTGTTTTTT
D gene: NA; CDR3 length: 15; V gene: TRBV11-2; clone size: NA; J gene: TRBJ2-2; CDR3 protein: CASSYALTPTGELFF; CDR3 DNA: TGTGCCAGCAGCTATGCATTAACCCCCACCGGGGAGCTGTTTTTT
D gene: NA; CDR3 length: 14; V gene: TRBV2; clone size: NA; J gene: TRBJ1-4; CDR3 protein: CASRAGTSNEKLFF; CDR3 DNA: TGTGCCAGCAGGGCCGGGACAAGCAATGAAAAACTGTTTTTT
D gene: TRBD1; CDR3 length: 15; V gene: TRBV2; clone size: NA; J gene: TRBJ1-2; CDR3 protein: CASTRMYRGQDGYTF; CDR3 DNA: TGTGCCAGCACCAGAATGTACAGGGGCCAGGATGGCTACACCTTC
D gene: NA; CDR3 length: 13; V gene: TRBV7-9; clone size: NA; J gene: TRBJ2-5; CDR3 protein: CASSLDSGETQYF; CDR3 DNA: TGTGCCAGCAGCTTAGACAGTGGGGAGACCCAGTACTTC
D gene: TRBD1; CDR3 length: 15; V gene: TRBV2; clone size: NA; J gene: TRBJ2-7; CDR3 protein: CASSERLTGLHEQYF; CDR3 DNA: TGTGCCAGCAGTGAAAGGTTGACAGGGCTCCACGAGCAGTACTTC
D gene: NA; CDR3 length: 16; V gene: TRBV4-2; clone size: NA; J gene: TRBJ1-6; CDR3 protein: CASSQVLAGVNSPLHF; CDR3 DNA: TGTGCCAGCAGCCAAGTTCTTGCAGGGGTAAATTCACCCCTCCACTTT
D gene: NA; CDR3 length: 13; V gene: TRBV5-1; clone size: NA; J gene: TRBJ1-1; CDR3 protein: CASSLGFNTEAFF; CDR3 DNA: TGCGCCAGCAGCCTAGGATTCAACACTGAAGCTTTCTTT
D gene: NA; CDR3 length: 13; V gene: TRBV2; clone size: NA; J gene: TRBJ1-2; CDR3 protein: CASSVQVDYGYTF; CDR3 DNA: TGTGCCAGCAGTGTTCAGGTTGACTATGGCTACACCTTC
D gene: NA; CDR3 length: 13; V gene: TRBV7-7; clone size: NA; J gene: TRBJ2-5; CDR3 protein: CASSLDVGKTQYF; CDR3 DNA: TGTGCCAGCAGCTTAGATGTGGGAAAGACCCAGTACTTC
D gene: NA; CDR3 length: 18; V gene: TRBV6-1; clone size: NA; J gene: TRBJ1-2; CDR3 protein: CASSEALYSGTLENGYTF; CDR3 DNA: TGTGCCAGCAGTGAAGCTCTCTACAGTGGAACCCTCGAGAATGGCTACACCTTC
D gene: NA; CDR3 length: 14; V gene: TRBV14; clone size: once; J gene: TRBJ2-5; CDR3 protein: CASSPELVVETQYF; CDR3 DNA: TGTGCCAGCAGCCCCGAATTAGTGGTAGAGACCCAGTACTTC
D gene: TRBD1; CDR3 length: 15; V gene: TRBV6-5; clone size: NA; J gene: TRBJ2-1; CDR3 protein: CASRSTGSGYNEQFF; CDR3 DNA: TGTGCCAGCAGATCGACAGGGTCCGGTTACAATGAGCAGTTCTTC
D gene: NA; CDR3 length: 14; V gene: TRBV30; clone size: NA; J gene: TRBJ1-6; CDR3 protein: CAWSRDSYNSPLHF; CDR3 DNA: TGTGCCTGGAGCCGGGACTCCTATAATTCACCCCTCCACTTT
D gene: TRBD1; CDR3 length: 13; V gene: TRBV6-6; clone size: once; J gene: TRBJ2-1; CDR3 protein: CASTTGQANEQFF; CDR3 DNA: TGTGCCAGCACCACGGGACAGGCAAATGAGCAGTTCTTC
D gene: NA; CDR3 length: 13; V gene: TRBV15; clone size: NA; J gene: TRBJ2-4; CDR3 protein: CATSRNTENIQYF; CDR3 DNA: TGTGCCACCAGCAGAAACACGGAAAACATTCAGTACTTC
D gene: TRBD2; CDR3 length: 16; V gene: TRBV18; clone size: NA; J gene: TRBJ2-7; CDR3 protein: CASSPTSGSLSYEQYF; CDR3 DNA: TGTGCCAGCTCACCAACAAGCGGGAGCCTCTCCTACGAGCAGTACTTC
D gene: NA; CDR3 length: 13; V gene: TRBV6-1; clone size: NA; J gene: TRBJ1-2; CDR3 protein: CASSEGRNYGYTF; CDR3 DNA: TGTGCCAGCAGTGAAGGCAGGAACTATGGCTACACCTTC
D gene: NA; CDR3 length: 15; V gene: TRBV25-1; clone size: NA; J gene: TRBJ2-1; CDR3 protein: CASSDWRGNYNEQFF; CDR3 DNA: TGTGCCAGCAGTGACTGGAGGGGGAATTACAATGAGCAGTTCTTC
D gene: NA; CDR3 length: 15; V gene: TRBV13; clone size: few; J gene: TRBJ2-7; CDR3 protein: CASSLVGRGAYEQYF; CDR3 DNA: TGTGCCAGCAGCTTAGTAGGCAGGGGGGCCTACGAGCAGTACTTC
D gene: TRBD2; CDR3 length: 18; V gene: TRBV11-2; clone size: NA; J gene: TRBJ2-5; CDR3 protein: CASSPLAGGRRGPETQYF; CDR3 DNA: TGTGCCAGCAGCCCACTAGCGGGAGGTAGGAGGGGGCCAGAGACCCAGTACTTC
D gene: TRBD1; CDR3 length: 13; V gene: TRBV30; clone size: NA; J gene: TRBJ1-4; CDR3 protein: CAWTPGQIRKTVF; CDR3 DNA: TGTGCCTGGACTCCGGGACAGATACGAAAAACTGTTTTT
D gene: NA; CDR3 length: 15; V gene: TRBV27; clone size: NA; J gene: TRBJ1-4; CDR3 protein: CASSLTDGPNEKLFF; CDR3 DNA: TGTGCCAGCAGTTTAACCGACGGCCCGAATGAAAAACTGTTTTTT
D gene: TRBD2; CDR3 length: 19; V gene: TRBV5-1; clone size: NA; J gene: TRBJ2-2; CDR3 protein: CASSLDGLAGVGYTGELFF; CDR3 DNA: TGCGCCAGCAGCTTGGACGGACTAGCGGGAGTAGGCTACACCGGGGAGCTGTTTTTT
D gene: NA; CDR3 length: 15; V gene: TRBV6-1; clone size: NA; J gene: TRBJ1-5; CDR3 protein: CASSVSGVVIQPQHF; CDR3 DNA: TGTGCCAGCAGCGTTAGTGGGGTAGTTATCCAGCCCCAGCATTTT
D gene: TRBD1; CDR3 length: 15; V gene: TRBV4-2; clone size: NA; J gene: TRBJ1-2; CDR3 protein: CASSQETGGDYGYTF; CDR3 DNA: TGTGCCAGCAGCCAAGAAACAGGGGGCGACTATGGCTACACCTTC
D gene: TRBD1; CDR3 length: 18; V gene: TRBV27; clone size: NA; J gene: TRBJ2-7; CDR3 protein: CASSPRGPGQLSTYEQYF; CDR3 DNA: TGTGCCAGCAGTCCGCGAGGACCGGGACAGCTATCTACCTACGAGCAGTACTTC
D gene: TRBD1; CDR3 length: 14; V gene: TRBV5-1; clone size: NA; J gene: TRBJ2-7; CDR3 protein: CASSSDRASDEQYF; CDR3 DNA: TGCGCCAGCAGCTCGGACAGGGCCAGCGACGAGCAGTACTTC
D gene: TRBD2; CDR3 length: 16; V gene: TRBV30; clone size: NA; J gene: TRBJ2-2; CDR3 protein: CAWREGVAGVAGELFF; CDR3 DNA: TGTGCCTGGAGGGAGGGGGTAGCGGGAGTCGCCGGGGAGCTGTTTTTT
D gene: NA; CDR3 length: 14; V gene: TRBV5-8; clone size: NA; J gene: TRBJ2-4; CDR3 protein: CASSQMDSKNIQYF; CDR3 DNA: TGTGCCAGCAGCCAAATGGACAGCAAAAACATTCAGTACTTC
D gene: NA; CDR3 length: 14; V gene: TRBV7-2; clone size: NA; J gene: TRBJ1-1; CDR3 protein: CASSLKWTNTEAFF; CDR3 DNA: TGTGCCAGCAGCTTAAAGTGGACGAACACTGAAGCTTTCTTT
D gene: NA; CDR3 length: 15; V gene: TRBV13; clone size: NA; J gene: TRBJ2-3; CDR3 protein: CASSLVGSGRNTQYF; CDR3 DNA: TGTGCCAGCAGCTTAGTAGGGTCAGGCCGGAATACGCAGTATTTT
D gene: NA; CDR3 length: 18; V gene: TRBV6-1; clone size: once; J gene: TRBJ1-1; CDR3 protein: CASRAFLRDTGGNTEAFF; CDR3 DNA: TGTGCCAGCCGTGCGTTTTTGCGGGACACCGGGGGGAACACTGAAGCTTTCTTT